This T cell receptor (beta chain) was retrieved from a study of cytomegalovirus exposure and HLA in healthy donors. Study results and caveats: According to a later analysis, most TCR beta chains associated with CMV appeared HLA-restricted.

Turning to this clone: No antigen is known for it. This sample includes further DNA sequences coding for the same CDR3.

The primer mix had 60 Vbeta and 13 Jbeta primers. Using immunoSEQ multiplex PCR, the repertoire was profiled, and TCRdb retains in-frame clones only, with some absent. The sample includes about 150,000 clones, approximately 83% of them seen just once. The V and J ends lost 0 bases and 0 bases, in that order; junction bases with no gene match: 0. CDR1 and CDR2 (germline): SGHRS, YFSETQ. The CDR3 extends over 15 amino acids. This sequence was found in a male donor in good health and CMV-seronegative. The rearrangement uses TRBV5-1 and TRBJ1-5, with 7 bases aligning to TRBD1. Sequencing input: PBMCs. This CDR3 reads CASSLEGASNQPQHF. CDR3 DNA: TGCGCCAGCAGCTTGGAGGGGGCTAGCAATCAGCCCCAGCATTTT. Combining the CDR3 with reference TRBV5-1 and TRBJ1-5 gives the whole variable domain KAGVTQTPRYLIKTRGQQVTLSCSPISGHRSVSWYQQTPGQGLQFLFEYFSETQRNKGNFPGRFSGRQFSNSRSEMNVSTLELGDSALYLCASSLEGASNQPQHFGDGTRLSIL.